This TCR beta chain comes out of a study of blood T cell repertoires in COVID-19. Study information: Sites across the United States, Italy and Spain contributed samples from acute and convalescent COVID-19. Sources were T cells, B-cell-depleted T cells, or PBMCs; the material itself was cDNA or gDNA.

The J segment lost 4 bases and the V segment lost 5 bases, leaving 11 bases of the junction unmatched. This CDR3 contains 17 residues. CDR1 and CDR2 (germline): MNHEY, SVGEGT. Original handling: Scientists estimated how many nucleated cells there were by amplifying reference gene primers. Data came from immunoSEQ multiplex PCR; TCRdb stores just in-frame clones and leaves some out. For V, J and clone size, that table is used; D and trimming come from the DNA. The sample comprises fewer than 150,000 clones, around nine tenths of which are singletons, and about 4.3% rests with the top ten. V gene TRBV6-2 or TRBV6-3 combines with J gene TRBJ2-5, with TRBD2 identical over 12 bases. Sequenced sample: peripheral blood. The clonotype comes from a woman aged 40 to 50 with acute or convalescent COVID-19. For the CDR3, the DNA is TGTGCCAGCAGTCCGGGACTAGCGGGCGCTACTCGAGAGACCCAGTACTTC. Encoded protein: CASSPGLAGATRETQYF.